Below, 17 T cell receptor beta chains from the same sample are listed, as sequenced in a study of blood T cell repertoires in COVID-19. The method was immunoSEQ multiplex PCR; TCRdb's version includes in-frame clones alone and lacks a portion of them. The repertoire includes around 160,000 clones, 80% of them detected once, and around 3.7% sits in the top ten. The material sequenced was PBMCs or T cells enriched from blood (not recorded which). These receptors originate from an older woman who had recovered from COVID-19.

The chain is built from TRBV5-4 and TRBJ1-3; a possible D gene is TRBD1 (5 bases). The CDR3 contains 15 residues. Germline V gene lookup returns CDR1 SGHNT and CDR2 YYREEE (reference sequence). Trimming took off 6 bases at V and 4 bases at J, with 17 bases between the two ends. CDR3 in DNA: TGTGCCAGCATTCACAGCGGGGGATCGGGAAACACCATATATTTT. It encodes CASIHSGGSGNTIYF.

The chain links TRBV27 to TRBJ1-1; possible D gene TRBD1, 6 bases. This CDR3 has 16 residues. Germline CDR1 MNHEY, CDR2 SMNVEV (reference sequence). Trimming stripped 5 bases from V and 7 bases from J, with 23 bases between. The CDR3 region is CASSARGGGRTGEAFF. In DNA, the CDR3 is TGTGCCAGCAGTGCCCGGGGGGGCGGTCGAACAGGTGAAGCTTTCTTT.

This clone was observed once. The chain employs TRBV9 and TRBJ2-1, with 11 bases that match TRBD2. The germline V gene encodes CDR1 SGDLS and CDR2 YYNGEE. This CDR3 contains 16 residues. The V segment lost 0 bases and the J segment 7 bases; nucleotides outside the gene matches: 6. As DNA, the CDR3 is TGTGCCAGCAGCGTAGGTTTAGCGGGGGGGGTTAATGAGCAGTTCTTC. Encoded protein: CASSVGLAGGVNEQFF. Using reference TRBV9 and TRBJ2-1 for the parts outside the CDR3, the full variable domain is DSGVTQTPKHLITATGQRVTLRCSPRSGDLSVYWYQQSLDQGLQFLIQYYNGEERAKGNILERFSAQQFPDLHSELNLSSLELGDSALYFCASSVGLAGGVNEQFFGPGTRLTVL.

The V call is TRBV5-1, the J call TRBJ1-1, with TRBD1 matching over 8 bases. V lost 2 bases to trimming and J lost 5 bases; unmatched junction nucleotides: 2. This CDR3 is 13 amino acids long. The germline V gene encodes CDR1 SGHRS and CDR2 YFSETQ. The CDR3 sequence: CASSFDRGTEAFF. CDR3 nucleotide sequence: TGCGCCAGCAGCTTCGACAGGGGAACTGAAGCTTTCTTT. The complete variable domain, with remaining parts taken from reference TRBV5-1 and TRBJ1-1, reads KAGVTQTPRYLIKTRGQQVTLSCSPISGHRSVSWYQQTPGQGLQFLFEYFSETQRNKGNFPGRFSGRQFSNSRSEMNVSTLELGDSALYLCASSFDRGTEAFFGQGTRLTVV.

This chain links TRBV9 with TRBJ2-1; TRBD2 matches at 8 bases. Germline trimming cut 0 bases from V and 4 bases from J; bases unmatched to any gene: 3. This CDR3 region has 15 residues. Germline V gene lookup returns CDR1 SGDLS and CDR2 YYNGEE. The CDR3 bases are TGTGCCAGCAGCGTAGCGGGGGGGATATACAATGAGCAGTTCTTC. It codes for CASSVAGGIYNEQFF.

This clone was recorded once. In nucleotides, the CDR3 is TGTGCCAGCAGCTTAGTACAGGGTAACACTGAAGCTTTCTTT. Residues: CASSLVQGNTEAFF. The genes are TRBV7-6 and TRBJ1-1, with D maybe TRBD1 (6 bases). Germline CDR1 and CDR2: SGHVS and FNYEAQ. V was clipped by 1 base and J by 2 bases, with 8 bases between them. The CDR3 extends over 14 amino acids.

This chain connects TRBV18 to TRBJ1-2; the match to TRBD1 covers 9 bases. Trimming removed 3 bases from V and 8 bases from J; junction bases left unmatched: 7. In germline, CDR1 is KGHSH, CDR2 LQKENI. This CDR3 has 14 amino acids. The CDR3 DNA follows: TGTGCCAGCTCACCCGGGACAGGGACGGACGGCTACACCTTC. It codes for CASSPGTGTDGYTF.

This chain joins TRBV2 and TRBJ2-3, with 9 bases that match TRBD2. V trimming: 2 bases; J trimming: 8 bases; junction bases outside the gene matches: 14. The germline gives CDR1 SNHLY, CDR2 FYNNEI. The CDR3 contains 17 residues. CDR3 sequence reads: CASSEWPAGGPEGTQYF. As DNA, the CDR3 is TGTGCCAGCAGTGAATGGCCGGCGGGGGGGCCCGAAGGTACGCAGTATTTT.

This sequence joins TRBV7-2 and TRBJ1-1; possible D gene TRBD1, 6 bases. Germline CDR1 SGHTA, CDR2 FQGNSA. This CDR3 has 13 amino acids. V lost 5 bases, J lost 5 bases, and 12 bases lay in between. The chain's CDR3 is CASSLRGKTEAFF. CDR3 DNA: TGTGCCAGCAGCCTCAGGGGAAAGACTGAAGCTTTCTTT.

The rearrangement links TRBV6-4 to TRBJ1-2; D unclear. There are 14 residues in the CDR3. Trimming left V 6 bases short and J 0 bases short, with 11 bases between. Per the germline V gene, CDR1 is MRHNA and CDR2 is SNTAGT. CDR3 sequence reads: CASSAEFSNYGYTF. The CDR3, as DNA: TGTGCCAGCAGCGCAGAATTCTCTAACTATGGCTACACCTTC.

Remarks on this clone: Additional DNA sequences in this sample encode the identical CDR3. This CDR3 is CASSRDRGETQYF. For the CDR3, the DNA is TGCGCCAGCAGTCGGGACAGGGGAGAGACCCAGTACTTC. The chain joins TRBV5-1 to TRBJ2-5, with TRBD1 matching over 10 bases. V trimming: 5 bases; J trimming: 4 bases; junction bases outside the gene matches: 2. The CDR3 is made up of 13 amino acids. In germline, CDR1 is SGHRS, CDR2 YFSETQ.

V usage is TRBV7-8 and J usage is TRBJ2-5, with 8 bases matching TRBD2. V lost 1 base to trimming and J lost 3 bases; unmatched junction nucleotides: 4. The germline gives CDR1 SGHVS, CDR2 FQNEAQ. The CDR3 length is 15 residues. CDR3: CASSLERGGKETQYF. CDR3 in DNA: TGTGCCAGCAGCTTAGAACGGGGGGGTAAAGAGACCCAGTACTTC.

This chain joins TRBV5-6 and TRBJ2-7; 8 bases match TRBD2. With 2 bases clipped from V and 2 bases from J, the junction kept 6 bases outside the gene matches. The CDR3 spans 15 residues. CDR1 SGHDT and CDR2 YYEEEE come from the germline V gene. The CDR3 DNA reads as TGTGCCAGCAGCTTCGGGGGGGGCGAGGCCTACGAGCAGTACTTC. As protein: CASSFGGGEAYEQYF.

V usage is TRBV7-2 and J usage is TRBJ2-7; 12 bases match TRBD2. Unmatched junction bases numbered 2, after V lost 4 bases and J lost 7 bases. The CDR3 is 13 residues long. The germline V gene encodes CDR1 SGHTA and CDR2 FQGNSA. In nucleotides, the CDR3 is TGTGCCAGCAGCTATGGACTAGCGGGGGAGCAGTACTTC. This gives the protein CASSYGLAGEQYF.

The rearrangement joins TRBV7-6 to TRBJ1-1; D gene unclear. This CDR3 contains 14 residues. CDR1 SGHVS and CDR2 FNYEAQ come from the germline V gene. Trimming took 4 bases from V and 0 from J, leaving 9 bases between them. In DNA, the CDR3 is TGTGCCAGCAGCTCTGAGATAATGAACACTGAAGCTTTCTTT. This sequence encodes CASSSEIMNTEAFF.

This clone was counted between two and nine times. The chain has TRBV3-1 (or the pseudogene TRBV3-2) and TRBJ2-2; D gene ambiguous. This CDR3 is built from 13 residues. V shed 4 bases and J shed 7 bases, with 10 bases lying between them. In germline, CDR1 is LGHDT, CDR2 YNNKEL (reference sequence). CDR3 DNA sequence: TGTGCCAGCAGCCGGAGTAATGGCGGGGAGCTGTTTTTT. It translates to CASSRSNGGELFF.

This rearrangement joins TRBV4-1 to TRBJ1-5, with D unresolved. V was trimmed by 5 bases and J by 0 bases, leaving 11 bases between them. CDR1 is MGHRA and CDR2 is YSYEKL in the germline V gene. This CDR3 spans 15 amino acids. In DNA, the CDR3 is TGCGCCAGCAGCACAGAGATCTATAGCAATCAGCCCCAGCATTTT. This translates into CASSTEIYSNQPQHF.